The next 21 T cell receptor beta chains were all read from a single sample in a study of shared clonotypes between healthy human individuals. Produced via immunoSEQ multiplex PCR; TCRdb's table is partial and in-frame only. Of about 1 million clones in the sample, about 75% were seen once. The specimen sequenced was memory CD4+ T cells sorted from blood. Subset described: CD45RA-negative fraction. Receptor source: a man younger than 35 in good health.

This chain uses TRBV21-1 with TRBJ1-1; TRBD1 was called by the table and not checked on the DNA. TRBV21-1 is classified as a pseudogene. The CDR3 sequence is 14 residues long. CDR3 DNA: TGTGCCAGCAGCCGACCGACAGTCCATACTGAAGCTTTCTTT. Protein sequence: CASSRPTVHTEAFF.

V is TRBV30 and J is TRBJ2-4; 9 bases match TRBD1. From germline, CDR1 is GTSNPN and CDR2 SVGIG (reference sequence). The CDR3 sequence is 17 residues long. V dropped 1 base and J dropped 0; count of bases not matched to a gene: 7. The CDR3 nucleotides read TGTGCCTGGAGTGCAGGACAGGGGTGGGGAGCCAAAAACATTCAGTACTTC. Translating gives CAWSAGQGWGAKNIQYF. Drawing the rest from reference TRBV30 and TRBJ2-4, the complete variable domain is SQTIHQWPATLVQPVGSPLSLECTVEGTSNPNLYWYRQAAGRGLQLLFYSVGIGQISSEVPQNLSASRPQDRQFILSSKKLLLSDSGFYLCAWSAGQGWGAKNIQYFGAGTRLSVL.

The chain employs TRBV10-3 and TRBJ2-7, with D tentatively TRBD2 (5 bases). The CDR3 spans 15 residues. Per the germline V gene, CDR1 is ENHRY and CDR2 is SYGVKD. Trimming removed 0 bases from V and 4 bases from J, with 13 bases in between. In DNA, the CDR3 is TGTGCCATCAGTGAGTCTCCCGGGAATAGTTACGAGCAGTACTTC. It yields the protein CAISESPGNSYEQYF.

CDR3 loop: CASSQGPETGRYGYTF. The CDR3, as DNA: TGTGCCAGCAGCCAGGGGCCCGAGACAGGGAGATATGGCTACACCTTC. V gene TRBV7-6 combines with J gene TRBJ1-2; 7 bases line up with TRBD1. The CDR3 runs to 16 residues. The germline V gene has CDR1 SGHVS and CDR2 FNYEAQ. The J segment lost 5 bases and the V segment lost 5 bases, leaving 14 bases of the junction unmatched. Based on the CDR3 plus reference TRBV7-6 and TRBJ1-2, the full variable domain is GAGVSQSPRYKVTKRGQDVALRCDPISGHVSLYWYRQALGQGPEFLTYFNYEAQQDKSGLPNDRFSAERPEGSISTLTIQRTEQRDSAMYRCASSQGPETGRYGYTFGSGTRLTVV.

The V call is TRBV5-1, the J call TRBJ2-1; tentatively, D is TRBD2 (5 bases). Germline values: CDR1 SGHRS, CDR2 YFSETQ. Deletions cut 4 bases from V and 1 base from J, with 12 bases between. CDR3 length: 15 residues. In nucleotides, the CDR3 is TGCGCCAGCAGCCTTGGGGAGAGATCCTACAATGAGCAGTTCTTC. As protein: CASSLGERSYNEQFF.

The V and J genes are TRBV10-3 and TRBJ2-5; the D gene is possibly TRBD1 (6 bases). Germline values: CDR1 ENHRY, CDR2 SYGVKD. The CDR3 has 15 residues. V was trimmed by 3 bases and J by 1 base, leaving 12 bases between them. In nucleotides, the CDR3 is TGTGCCATCAGTGATTGGGACAAGACCCAAGAGACCCAGTACTTC. It translates to CAISDWDKTQETQYF.

The gene calls are TRBV25-1 and TRBJ1-4; D unresolved. This CDR3 comprises 15 residues. Trimming took 5 bases from V and 5 from J, leaving 15 bases between them. From germline, CDR1 is MGHDK and CDR2 SYGVNS. CDR3 nucleotides: TGTGCCAGCAGTAGAGGGAATAAGATCAATGAAAAACTGTTTTTT. Translating it yields CASSRGNKINEKLFF. Together with reference TRBV25-1 and TRBJ1-4, the CDR3 gives the full variable domain: EADIYQTPRYLVIGTGKKITLECSQTMGHDKMYWYQQDPGMELHLIHYSYGVNSTEKGDLSSESTVSRIRTEHFPLTLESARPSHTSQYLCASSRGNKINEKLFFGSGTQLSVL.

J is TRBJ2-4 and V is TRBV14; the D is unclear. The germline CDR1 and CDR2 sequences are SGHDN and FVKESK. The CDR3 has 15 amino acids. The V end was cut by 3 bases, the J end by 8 bases, with 17 bases between. The CDR3 is CASSHRRSPVDIQYF. The CDR3 coding sequence is TGTGCCAGCAGCCATAGGAGATCCCCTGTTGACATTCAGTACTTC.

The chain uses TRBV11-3 and TRBJ2-3; D is unresolved. Between the trimmed V and J ends, which lost 2 bases and 6 bases, there was a span of 6 bases. The CDR3 length is 12 residues. Germline V gives CDR1 SGHNT, CDR2 YENEEA. In DNA form, the CDR3 reads TGTGCCAGCAGCTTAAATGGTGATACGCAGTATTTT. Translating it yields CASSLNGDTQYF.

This clone occurred a few times. The chain is built from TRBV6-5 and TRBJ1-6, with TRBD1 matching over 7 bases. J gave up 10 bases and V 2 bases, and 8 bases lay outside the gene matches. The CDR3 sequence is 15 residues long. Germline V gene lookup returns CDR1 MNHEY and CDR2 SVGAGI. For the CDR3, the DNA is TGTGCCAGCAGTTACCTCAGGGGGGGGGACTCACCCCTCCACTTT. It translates to CASSYLRGGDSPLHF.

V usage is TRBV2 and J usage is TRBJ2-3; 8 positions match TRBD2. J was trimmed by 2 bases and V by 11 bases; bases with no gene match: 12. From germline, CDR1 is SNHLY and CDR2 FYNNEI. The length of the CDR3 is 15 residues. CDR3 protein: CAGRRGGTFTDTQYF. The CDR3 DNA reads TGTGCCGGACGTCGGGGGGGGACGTTCACAGATACGCAGTATTTT.

The rearrangement uses TRBV28 and TRBJ1-2; TRBD1 matches 9 bases. CDR1 is MDHEN, CDR2 SYDVKM, per germline. The CDR3 is 13 residues long. Trimming took 4 bases from V and 9 from J; bases not matched to a gene: 6. The CDR3 spells CASSSGQGRSYTF. CDR3 DNA: TGTGCCAGCAGTTCGGGACAGGGCCGAAGCTACACCTTC.

This clone was counted between two and nine times. This rearrangement joins TRBV4-1 to TRBJ2-2; 9 bases fit TRBD2. The CDR3 sequence is 16 residues long. V lost 1 base, J lost 1 base, and 1 base stayed unmatched. Germline CDR1 and CDR2: MGHRA and YSYEKL. The CDR3 loop is CASSQASGKNTGELFF. The CDR3 DNA reads as TGCGCCAGCAGCCAAGCTAGCGGGAAGAACACCGGGGAGCTGTTTTTT.

The chain links TRBV15 to TRBJ2-7; D may match TRBD1 or TRBD2 (5 bases each). This CDR3 has 15 residues. Germline V CDR1 and CDR2: LNHNV, YYDKDF (reference sequence). V dropped 0 bases and J dropped 2 bases, with 11 bases sitting between them. CDR3 in DNA: TGTGCCACCAGCAGAGATCAGGGAGCCCCCTACGAGCAGTACTTC. This translates into CATSRDQGAPYEQYF.

The J gene is TRBJ1-2, the V gene TRBV15, with 9 bases identical to TRBD1. The CDR3 runs 18 residues. Per the germline V gene, CDR1 is LNHNV and CDR2 is YYDKDF (reference sequence). The J segment lost 7 bases and the V segment lost 1 base, leaving 16 bases of the junction unmatched. CDR3 nucleotide sequence: TGTGCCACCAGCAGAGGAGGGAAGGACAGGGGACAGAGCGGTGGCTACACCTTC. The encoded protein is CATSRGGKDRGQSGGYTF.

J is TRBJ1-1 and V is TRBV7-6, with D possibly matching TRBD1 (5 bases). Germline V gene data show CDR1 as SGHVS and CDR2 as FNYEAQ. CDR3 length: 15 amino acids. Trimming removed 5 bases from V and 1 base from J, with 14 bases in between. The CDR3 is CASSTWQGRNTEAFF. The CDR3 nucleotides read TGTGCCAGCAGCACGTGGCAGGGCAGGAACACTGAAGCTTTCTTT.

This chain connects TRBV5-1 to TRBJ2-1; 9 bases align to TRBD1. This CDR3 comprises 16 residues. The germline CDR1 and CDR2 sequences are SGHRS and YFSETQ. Trimming cost V 4 bases and J 6 bases; bases outside gene matches: 11. CDR3 protein: CASSLTGTGRFNEQFF. DNA for the CDR3: TGCGCCAGCAGCCTGACCGGGACAGGGCGGTTCAATGAGCAGTTCTTC.

V usage is TRBV28 and J usage is TRBJ2-2; D may be TRBD1 (5 bases). The germline gives CDR1 MDHEN, CDR2 SYDVKM. V gave up 6 bases and J gave up 5 bases, with 10 bases separating them. The CDR3 spans 13 residues. The CDR3 DNA is TGTGCCAGCAGGGCTCAGGGAACCGGGGAGCTGTTTTTT. Amino acids: CASRAQGTGELFF.

The CDR3 region is CASSSRPQGLNYGYTF. CDR3 in DNA: TGTGCCAGCAGCTCCCGCCCACAGGGCCTTAACTATGGCTACACCTTC. The chain uses TRBV7-2 and TRBJ1-2; perhaps TRBD1 as D (6 bases). The V end lost 4 bases, the J end lost 1 base, and 16 bases lay between the germline ends. The V gene's germline CDR1 is SGHTA and CDR2 FQGNSA. The CDR3 is made up of 16 amino acids. The entire variable domain, with the rest obtained from reference TRBV7-2 and TRBJ1-2, is as follows: GAGVSQSPSNKVTEKGKDVELRCDPISGHTALYWYRQSLGQGLEFLIYFQGNSAPDKSGLPSDRFSAERTGGSVSTLTIQRTQQEDSAVYLCASSSRPQGLNYGYTFGSGTRLTVV.

This clone has a handful of counts. This chain uses TRBV15 with TRBJ2-7; maybe TRBD2 (5 bases). CDR3 length: 16 amino acids. The V and J ends lost 4 bases and 4 bases respectively, with 20 bases between them. CDR1 and CDR2 (germline): LNHNV, YYDKDF (reference sequence). The CDR3 sequence: CATSNAGTVGRYEQYF. CDR3 nucleotides: TGTGCCACCAGCAACGCGGGCACAGTGGGAAGGTACGAGCAGTACTTC.

The chain joins TRBV7-2 to TRBJ1-6; D unresolved. Germline loops: CDR1 SGHTA, CDR2 FQGNSA. This CDR3 spans 14 amino acids. Trimming left V 1 base short and J 4 bases short, with 5 bases between. The CDR3: CASSLGPYNSPLHF. For the CDR3, the DNA is TGTGCCAGCAGCTTAGGGCCTTATAATTCACCCCTCCACTTT.